The entry below describes one T cell receptor beta chain. It lacks a known antigen. One base away there is no much larger clone; base qualities are not given. Libraries were built with the immunoSEQ multiplex PCR assay. A mixture of 60 forward primers for TCR Vbeta segments and 13 reverse primers for TCR Jbeta segments was used in the multiplex PCR. Amplification of the CDR3 region of rearranged TCR beta genes was performed with a multiplex PCR assay on genomic DNA. On the Illumina HiSeq System, the amplified TCR beta libraries were sequenced as 87-base-pair reads. Regarding the original processing steps: A later analysis counted about 80 million unique TCR beta chains across the roughly 700 repertoires, and roughly 9.9 million of these chains were shared by at least two donors. To remove PCR and sequencing errors, raw reads were error-corrected and collapsed into unique sequences using a nearest-neighbor algorithm that merged closely related sequences. To assign V, D and J gene segments, CDR3 sequences were aligned to IMGT reference sequences. Each retained sequence needed at least a six-nucleotide match to both a V gene segment and a J gene segment. Rearrangements were called productive when the CDR3 lacked stop codons and stayed in frame with V and J; all others were non-productive. CDR3 was defined by IMGT convention, running from the second conserved V-encoded cysteine to the conserved J-encoded phenylalanine. The earlier analysis of approximately 590 of the donors excluded any sequence lacking an unambiguous match to a single V gene segment. An earlier analysis of around 600 of the donors classified V segments as functional when productive rearrangements were above 56.7% and as segregating when the standard deviation between donors was above 5%. A statistical classification framework was built to diagnose cytomegalovirus status from the catalog of TCR beta chain sequences. A later analysis assigned V and J genes by comparing TCR nucleotide sequences with IMGT/GENE-DB human TR gene sequences. The TCRdist pipeline was used in a later analysis to assign CDR3 sequences and most-parsimonious VDJ recombination scenarios. In a later analysis, each TCR beta chain was defined by its CDR3 amino acid sequence together with its V-gene family, and reads lacking a unique V-gene family were excluded. To address suspected cross-contamination and a sequencing artifact, a later analysis removed roughly 640 highly shared, low-generation-probability nucleotide sequences. For each public chain, a later analysis derived a clonal expansion index from normalized ranks of inferred template counts within each repertoire. A later analysis computed generation probabilities with a VDJ recombination model fitted to out-of-frame rearrangements, and checked the results against IGoR. In a later analysis, TCR-TCR, TCR-HLA and TCR-CMV co-occurrence was scored with hypergeometric tests, and a repertoire-size bias correction was applied to TCR pairs. To estimate false discovery rates, a later analysis permuted the HLA or CMV assignments 20 times. In a later analysis, co-occurring TCRs were grouped with DBSCAN, and TCRdist sequence similarity was added when clustering was performed within HLA-allele-positive subsets. Repertoires with fewer than 30,000 or more than 120,000 public chains, plus five repertoires with anomalous nucleotide sharing, were excluded from co-occurrence clustering. TCRdb provides this immuneACCESS table in a form limited to in-frame rearrangements. Some clones are lacking; in checked studies, under half of them reflect an unresolved V gene, and why the rest are absent is not known. That table supplies the V and J calls and clone size; D and trimming were determined from the DNA. For this sample there are around 100,000 clones; less than 80% appear just once. 3.1% of the sample is held by the ten biggest clonotypes.

The cohort was made up of several hundred healthy bone marrow donors. At the time of sampling, every cohort member was nominally healthy, though immune exposures that went unrecorded were likely present. The donor tested CMV seronegative and was one of the 352 seronegative cohort members. Each donor provided a peripheral blood sample, and peripheral blood mononuclear cells were used for TCR beta sequencing. Genomic DNA extraction from the blood cell samples was performed with the Qiagen DNeasy Blood Extraction Kit. The data belong to a study of cytomegalovirus exposure and HLA in healthy donors (dated by TCRdb to the late 2010s). Turning to the overall study: In an earlier analysis of under 750 of the donors, less than 350 Gb of sequence data and 117 million unique TCR beta sequences from about 179 million T cells were reported. Roughly 300 gigabases of sequencing data and 70 million to 100 million unique TCR sequences were included in an early release covering about 620 HLA-typed donors. The genetic ancestry cluster associated with self-reported Caucasian donors included 81% of the 398 genotyped donors. The study was designed to test whether signatures of past pathogen exposure could be identified by cataloging public T cell receptors. The study used immunosequencing to profile the T cell repertoires of 666 subjects and linked those repertoires to cytomegalovirus serostatus. Along with the approximately 600-subject first cohort, a separate validation cohort of 120 different subjects was used. To predict cytomegalovirus infection status, the study combined high-throughput TCR immunosequencing, statistical association of individual TCRs with disease status, and machine learning. A later analysis re-analyzed previously published TCR beta repertoires from 650 to 800 donors and added high-resolution HLA genotyping to study TCR occurrence patterns. In the later analysis, no new phenotypic data were used to find candidate immune exposures; instead, reliance was placed on TCR beta sequences and their occurrence across donors. An earlier analysis of 587 of the donors used high-throughput TCR beta sequencing to judge whether each TCR beta V gene segment behaved as functional or pseudogenic. Alongside the repertoire data, information on donor age, sex, ethnicity and CMV serostatus was compiled. In a later genetic analysis, genome-wide SNP genotypes for about 65% of the roughly 700 donors were used, and that subset was treated as a discovery cohort. All discovery cohort repertoires had been generated on a single sequencing platform. HLA typing included class I and class II loci at four-digit resolution. The number of typed donors differed by locus: about 629-630 for A, B, C, DRB1 and DQB1; about 520 for DQA1; around 580 for DPA1; and roughly 470 for DPB1. Because of strong linkage in the cohort, 5 or 6 DR-DQ haplotypes were treated as single units for association and clustering. On average, roughly 200,000 unique TCR beta nucleotide sequences were sequenced per donor among some 430 genotyped donors of the cohort, with around 19% of those sequences being non-productive.

What the work shows at the level of the full study, not this receptor alone: In a later analysis, 16,951 TCR beta sequences were associated with specific HLA alleles at a false discovery rate of 0.05. According to a later analysis, TCR association rates differed among HLA loci, with DRB1 alleles showing the most associated TCRs and HLA-C alleles showing the fewest. Most CMV-associated TCR beta chains appeared to be HLA-restricted in a later analysis, and the HLA associations seemed to be driven largely by CMV exposure. Cytomegalovirus status was reported to be diagnosed by the classifier with high specificity and sensitivity in both the original and validation cohorts. Because HLA typing was missing for some donors at each locus, association tests included only the typed subset. Correlated functional status among segregating V segments might reflect linkage disequilibrium, but an unknown experimental factor could not be ruled out. Several of the top co-occurrence clusters appeared to be linked to parvovirus B19, influenza, CMV and Epstein-Barr virus, according to a later analysis. This cohort had only TCR beta chains sequenced, and the lack of alpha or paired-chain data limited which features could be detected. In an earlier analysis of under 600 of the donors, most TCR beta V segments were observed in productive rearrangements about 87% or about 30% of the time, broadly matching IMGT annotations. Strong co-occurrence of HLA alleles, especially DR and DQ, made assigning TCR associations to individual alleles difficult. Across donors, most TCR sequences were observed very rarely, whereas some public TCRs were present in many individuals. Because counts were too low, seventeen rarely observed V segments, including chromosome 9 orphons, were left out of the earlier analysis of some 640 of the donors. In vitro tests confirmed that a few of the cytomegalovirus-associated TCR beta chains recognize cytomegalovirus antigens. A later genetic analysis associated a missense DCLRE1C variant with V-gene and J-gene trimming of TCR beta chains, and an independent cohort replicated the association. Some IMGT-functional V segments, including TRBV6-2 and TRBV6-3, could not be told apart with the 87-base-pair reads, so those segments were excluded. Immune exposure information for the cohort was limited to CMV serostatus. The sequencing pipeline was judged likely to have produced a cluster of highly shared sequence variants as a technical artifact. Roughly uniform sequencing depth across donors was assumed in presence/absence analyses, although this assumption may not hold. According to a later genetic analysis, donors in an Asian-associated ancestry cluster had fewer N-insertions in productive TCRs than the roughly 660-donor mean. A further reported finding was that TCR beta sequences accurately predicted the HLA-A and HLA-B alleles for most subjects in the first cohort. It was suggested by the authors that the approach could potentially be generalized to other disease states and immunological phenotypes. The study listed 150 to 200 TCR beta chains as associated with cytomegalovirus. A later analysis found that HLA-associated TCR beta chains were more clonally expanded and had lower generation probabilities than equally common non-associated chains.

Ends trimmed: V by 0 bases, J by 3 bases; bases unmatched to a gene: 12. Reading the germline V gene gives CDR1 LGHNA and CDR2 YSLEER. Its CDR3 holds 18 amino acids, cysteine through phenylalanine. The read is trimmed to its CDR3 DNA, 54 bases read in frame from base 1. Here the chain combines TRBV4-3 and TRBJ2-3, with TRBD2 identical over 7 junction bases. Sequencing used PBMCs. The TCR comes from a woman in her thirties or forties in good health and CMV-seronegative. CDR3 sequence: CASSQDAGVGIETDTQYF. The nucleotide sequence is given as TGCGCCAGCAGCCAAGATGCGGGAGTGGGTATAGAGACAGATACGCAGTATTTT.